Reported below is one T cell receptor beta chain. This clonotype was observed a handful of times. The clone's antigen remains unknown. No much larger clone exists at a distance of one base, and base qualities are not known. This entry is derived from a study of T-cell memory formation after mild COVID-19 (dated by TCRdb to the early 2020s). For the wider study: Most TCR sequence clusters were specific to one of the two donors. Longitudinal TCRalpha and TCRbeta repertoire sequencing tracked T-cell clones expanding and contracting after mild COVID-19 in a couple of donors. The cohort was made up of two young adult volunteers, one female and one male, who were previously healthy. The full study reports these points: The detection of some responding clones in pre-infection memory suggests that pre-existing cross-reactive memory T cells joined the SARS-CoV-2 response. From day 15 to 85, contracting clones showed balanced CD4/CD8 phenotypes, whereas a second wave of clones that expanded from day 15 to 37 leaned towards CD4+. The study included only a couple of mild cases, and larger cohorts that include severe cases with pre-infection samples were judged to be necessary. Contracting CD4+ clones were found mainly in CM and EM memory subsets, while CD8+ clones were enriched in EMRA. Whether the second-wave clones peaking on day 37 were SARS-CoV-2 specific was not confirmed.

TCRdb names Illumina NovaSeq 6000 as the instrument used. TCRalpha and TCRbeta cDNA libraries were built by 5'RACE with constant-segment primers, adding sample barcodes and unique molecular identifiers. Trizol reagent was used to extract RNA from every sample. Libraries were amplified in two PCR steps, with a second sample barcode and Illumina TruSeq adapters added in the second step. Sequencing of the libraries was done on an Illumina NovaSeq, producing 2 x 150 bp paired-end reads. The source study handled its data this way. The reads were demultiplexed and collapsed into UMI-guided consensus sequences using migec v1.2.7. Using mixcr v2.1.11, the UMI consensuses were aligned to TRA and TRB V and J templates and assembled into clonotypes. Expanded or contracted clonotypes were those called significant by both edgeR and NoisET, with noise models trained on biological replicates. For edgeR calls, the cutoffs were a false discovery rate-adjusted p below 0.01 and a log2 fold-change threshold of 1. PCA with hierarchical clustering of max-normalized trajectories of the 1000 most abundant clonotypes was used as exploratory dynamics analysis. Separately sequenced CD4+ and CD8+ repertoires were used to assign a CD4 or CD8 phenotype to each responding clone. The public sequencing data were trimmed at Q25 with fastp and processed into clonotypes with MiXCR by TCRdb, which kept only in-frame beta chains. Identical CDR3 protein sequences are pooled into one entry, listed with their most common genes and DNA. For this entry, the V and J calls and clone size follow TCRdb and not the study's own pipeline. Present in this sample are some 600,000 distinct CDR3 sequences, 15% to 20% of which were seen just once. The ten biggest clones cover about 8.1% of the sample.

Ficoll-Paque density gradient centrifugation was used to isolate PBMCs. The germline V gene (reference sequence) supplies CDR1 LNHDA and CDR2 SQIVND. The germline ends are 18 bases apart after V is trimmed by 8 bases and J by 2 bases. Spanning cysteine to phenylalanine, the CDR3 consists of 15 amino acids. Only the CDR3 portion is preserved as DNA: 45 bases, with reading frame beginning at the first base. The receptor comes from an adult woman who had mild COVID-19 (a few samples of this study predate the infection). The sample titles of this study are shuffled in the database, so cell type and time point are left out; the donor was told from shared clones. The sample taken for sequencing was PBMCs or a T cell subset sorted from them (not recorded which). This sequence uses TRBV19 and TRBJ1-1; no D gene is confidently identified. The CDR3 is CASAQPQRVNTEAFF. The nucleotide sequence reads TGTGCCAGTGCCCAGCCTCAAAGGGTCAACACTGAAGCTTTCTTT.